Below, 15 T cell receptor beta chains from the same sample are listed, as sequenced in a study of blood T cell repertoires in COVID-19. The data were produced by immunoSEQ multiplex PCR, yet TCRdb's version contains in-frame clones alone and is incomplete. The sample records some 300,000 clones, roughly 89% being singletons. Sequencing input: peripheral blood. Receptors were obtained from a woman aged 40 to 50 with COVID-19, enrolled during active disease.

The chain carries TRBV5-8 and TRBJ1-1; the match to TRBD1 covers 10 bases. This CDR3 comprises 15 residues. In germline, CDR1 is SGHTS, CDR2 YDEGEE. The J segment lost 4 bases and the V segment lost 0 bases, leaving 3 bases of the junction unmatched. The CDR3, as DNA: TGTGCCAGCAGCTTGGGGGGACAGGGGACCACTGAAGCTTTCTTT. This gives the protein CASSLGGQGTTEAFF.

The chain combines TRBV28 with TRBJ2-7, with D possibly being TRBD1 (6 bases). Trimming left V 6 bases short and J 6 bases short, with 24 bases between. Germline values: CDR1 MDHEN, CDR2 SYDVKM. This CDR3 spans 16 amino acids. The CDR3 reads CASSRTGTGWIREQYF. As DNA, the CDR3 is TGTGCCAGCAGCCGTACAGGAACAGGGTGGATTCGCGAGCAGTACTTC.

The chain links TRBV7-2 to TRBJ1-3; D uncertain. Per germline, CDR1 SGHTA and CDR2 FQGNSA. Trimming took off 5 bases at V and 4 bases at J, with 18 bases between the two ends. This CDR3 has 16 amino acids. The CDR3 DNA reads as TGTGCCAGCAGCATGACGACGGCTAGGAGCGGAAACACCATATATTTT. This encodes CASSMTTARSGNTIYF.

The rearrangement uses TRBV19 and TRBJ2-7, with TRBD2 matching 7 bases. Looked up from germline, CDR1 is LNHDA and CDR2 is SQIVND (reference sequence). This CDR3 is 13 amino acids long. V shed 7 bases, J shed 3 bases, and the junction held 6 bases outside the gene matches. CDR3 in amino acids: CASTSGEFYEQYF. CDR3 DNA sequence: TGTGCCAGTACGAGCGGGGAGTTCTACGAGCAGTACTTC.

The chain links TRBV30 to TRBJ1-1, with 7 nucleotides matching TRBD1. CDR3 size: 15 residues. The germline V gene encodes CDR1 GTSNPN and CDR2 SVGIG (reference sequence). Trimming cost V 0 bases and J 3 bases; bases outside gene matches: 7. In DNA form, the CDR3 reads TGTGCCTGGAGTGTTGGTCACAGGGGCCACACTGAAGCTTTCTTT. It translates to CAWSVGHRGHTEAFF.

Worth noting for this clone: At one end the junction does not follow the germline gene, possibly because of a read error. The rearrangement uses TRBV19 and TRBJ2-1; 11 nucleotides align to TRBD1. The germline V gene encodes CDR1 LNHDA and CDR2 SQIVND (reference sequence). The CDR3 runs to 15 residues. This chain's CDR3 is CAIATRTGGYDEQFF. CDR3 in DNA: TGTGCCATCGCAACCAGGACAGGGGGCTACGATGAGCAGTTCTTC. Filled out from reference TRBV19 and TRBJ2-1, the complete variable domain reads DGGITQSPKYLFRKEGQNVTLSCEQNLNHDAMYWYRQDPGQGLRLIYYSQIVNDFQKGDIAEGYSVSREKKESFPLTVTSAQKNPTAFYLCAIATRTGGYDEQFFGPGTRLTVL.

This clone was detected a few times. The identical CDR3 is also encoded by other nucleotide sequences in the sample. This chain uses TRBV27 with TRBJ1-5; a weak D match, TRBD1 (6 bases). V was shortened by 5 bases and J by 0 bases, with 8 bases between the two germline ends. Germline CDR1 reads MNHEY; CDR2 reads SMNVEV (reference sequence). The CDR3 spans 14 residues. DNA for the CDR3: TGTGCCAGCAGTGACAGGTTTAGCAATCAGCCCCAGCATTTT. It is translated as CASSDRFSNQPQHF.

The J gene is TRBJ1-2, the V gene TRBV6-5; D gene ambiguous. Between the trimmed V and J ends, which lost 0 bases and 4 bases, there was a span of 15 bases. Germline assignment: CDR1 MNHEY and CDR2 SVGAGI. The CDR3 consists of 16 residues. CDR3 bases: TGTGCCAGCAGTTACTCACGGGTCACGGTTACCTATGGCTACACCTTC. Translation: CASSYSRVTVTYGYTF.

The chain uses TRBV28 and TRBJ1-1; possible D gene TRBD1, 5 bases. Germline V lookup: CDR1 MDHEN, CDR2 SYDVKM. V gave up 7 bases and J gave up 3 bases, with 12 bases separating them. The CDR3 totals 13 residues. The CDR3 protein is CASKLGEDTEAFF. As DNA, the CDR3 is TGTGCCAGCAAGTTAGGGGAGGACACTGAAGCTTTCTTT.

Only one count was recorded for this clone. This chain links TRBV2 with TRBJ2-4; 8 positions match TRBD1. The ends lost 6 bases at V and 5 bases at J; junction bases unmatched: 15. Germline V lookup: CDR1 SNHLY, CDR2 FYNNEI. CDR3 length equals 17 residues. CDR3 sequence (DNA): TGTGCCAGCAGGAGGAGAGCAGGGGGCGCGAACGAAAACATTCAGTACTTC. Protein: CASRRRAGGANENIQYF.

The CDR3, as DNA: TGTGCCAGCAGCCTGGGCATCATTTTTTCTGGAAACACCATATATTTT. It translates to CASSLGIIFSGNTIYF. This chain links TRBV7-9 with TRBJ1-3; no definite D call. The CDR3 spans 16 residues. In germline, CDR1 is SEHNR, CDR2 FQNEAQ (reference sequence). V dropped 5 bases and J dropped 1 base, with 15 bases sitting between them.

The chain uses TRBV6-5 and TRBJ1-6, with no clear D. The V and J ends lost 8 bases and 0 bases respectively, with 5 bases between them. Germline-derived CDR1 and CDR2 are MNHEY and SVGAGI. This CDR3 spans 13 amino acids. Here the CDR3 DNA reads TGTGCCAGCCGAGGCTCCTATAATTCACCCCTCCACTTT. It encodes CASRGSYNSPLHF.

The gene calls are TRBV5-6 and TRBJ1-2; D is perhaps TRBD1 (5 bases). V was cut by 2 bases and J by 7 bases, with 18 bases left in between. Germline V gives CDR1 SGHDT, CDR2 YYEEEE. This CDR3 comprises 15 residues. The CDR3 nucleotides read TGTGCCAGCAGCTTAAACAGGATCCCGGCGAGTGGCTACACCTTC. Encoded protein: CASSLNRIPASGYTF.

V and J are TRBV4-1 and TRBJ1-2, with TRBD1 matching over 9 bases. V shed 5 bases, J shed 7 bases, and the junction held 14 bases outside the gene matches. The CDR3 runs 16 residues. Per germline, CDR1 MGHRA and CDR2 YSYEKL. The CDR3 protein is CASSSTGGTGISGYTF. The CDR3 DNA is TGCGCCAGCAGCTCGACCGGTGGGACAGGGATTTCTGGCTACACCTTC.

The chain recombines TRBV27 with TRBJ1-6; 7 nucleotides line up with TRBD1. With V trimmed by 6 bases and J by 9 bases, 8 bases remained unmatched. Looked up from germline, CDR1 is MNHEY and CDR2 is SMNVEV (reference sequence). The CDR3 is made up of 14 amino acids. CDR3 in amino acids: CASREQGKASPLHF. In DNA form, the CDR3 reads TGTGCCAGCAGAGAACAGGGGAAGGCTTCACCCCTCCACTTT.